The 28 T cell receptor beta chains presented below share a single source sample, sequenced in a study of T cells expressing NK-cell markers. TCRdb re-called the 5' RACE reads and shows each CDR3 protein once, DNA omitted. The sample has 400,000 or so distinct CDR3 sequences; the top ten hold about 10%. The sequencing sample was made of blood T cells: a sorted CD56 or NKG2C T cell subset, CD4+ or CD8+ T cells, or bulk PBMC T cells (not recorded which). The source of these receptors is a woman in her 50s in good health.

The chain has TRBV4-1 and TRBJ1-2; TCRdb selects TRBD1, and the lack of DNA leaves this call unchecked. The CDR3 consists of 13 residues. The germline gives CDR1 MGHRA, CDR2 YSYEKL. This CDR3 reads CASSQSGTEGYTF.

This chain joins TRBV12-3 or TRBV12-4 and TRBJ2-1; TCRdb calls TRBD2, which cannot be checked without DNA. This CDR3 is built from 17 residues. CDR3 amino acids: CASTRSGRGGWDNEQFF.

The CDR3 is CAISDLTGERAYEQYF. V usage is TRBV10-3 and J usage is TRBJ2-7; the TCRdb call, TRBD2, lacks DNA for checking. CDR3 length equals 16 residues. CDR1 ENHRY and CDR2 SYGVKD come from the germline V gene.

The chain couples TRBV29-1 to TRBJ1-2; TCRdb designates TRBD1, a call that cannot be tested without DNA. There are 11 residues in the CDR3. CDR1 and CDR2 from the germline V gene are SQVTM and ANQGSEA. The CDR3: CSGQGGYGYTF.

The rearrangement uses TRBV25-1 and TRBJ1-2; TCRdb's D call of TRBD1 is untestable without DNA. CDR1 is MGHDK and CDR2 is SYGVNS in the germline V gene. The length of the CDR3 is 14 residues. This CDR3 is CASNSGTGFDGYTF.

The rearrangement uses TRBV14 and TRBJ2-1. Looked up from germline, CDR1 is SGHDN and CDR2 is FVKESK. The CDR3 loop spans 11 amino acids. CDR3 loop: CASSQYNEQFF. Looking up the rest from reference TRBV14 and TRBJ2-1 gives the full variable domain: EAGVTQFPSHSVIEKGQTVTLRCDPISGHDNLYWYRRVMGKEIKFLLHFVKESKQDESGMPNNRFLAERTGGTYSTLKVQPAELEDSGVYFCASSQYNEQFFGPGTRLTVL.

The gene calls are TRBV29-1 and TRBJ2-7; the D gene TCRdb calls, TRBD2, cannot be checked with no DNA. The CDR3 has 16 amino acids. Germline V CDR1 and CDR2: SQVTM, ANQGSEA. This chain's CDR3 is CSVEGLAGGSSYEQYF.

The rearrangement uses TRBV13 and TRBJ2-7. The CDR3 runs to 12 residues. Germline values: CDR1 PRHDT, CDR2 FYEKMQ (reference sequence). This CDR3 reads CASSSRYYEQYF.

The rearrangement uses TRBV7-3 and TRBJ2-3; TCRdb calls TRBD1, which cannot be checked without DNA. The CDR3 consists of 14 residues. Germline CDR1 reads SGHTA; CDR2 reads FQGTGA. The CDR3 loop is CASSPVGGPDTQYF.

J is TRBJ1-3 and V is TRBV9; lacking DNA, the TRBD1 call made by TCRdb goes unchecked. This CDR3 contains 17 residues. The germline gives CDR1 SGDLS, CDR2 YYNGEE. This chain's CDR3 is CASSRDRIFRSGNTIYF.

V usage is TRBV3-1 and J usage is TRBJ2-1. This CDR3 is 14 amino acids long. Germline V gives CDR1 LGHDT, CDR2 YNNKEL (reference sequence). This CDR3 reads CASSRLGPYNEQFF.

V is TRBV5-5 and J is TRBJ2-2. Germline CDR1 and CDR2: SGHKS and YYEKEE (reference sequence). The CDR3 has 15 residues. CDR3 protein: CASSLPTANTGELFF. Combining the CDR3 with reference TRBV5-5 and TRBJ2-2 gives the whole variable domain DAGVTQSPTHLIKTRGQQVTLRCSPISGHKSVSWYQQVLGQGPQFIFQYYEKEERGRGNFPDRFSARQFPNYSSELNVNALLLGDSALYLCASSLPTANTGELFFGEGSRLTVL.

The chain has TRBV3-1 and TRBJ2-3; there is no DNA to check the TCRdb D call of TRBD2. The CDR3 sequence is 18 residues long. CDR1 is LGHDT and CDR2 is YNNKEL in the germline V gene (reference sequence). CDR3 residues: CASSPGTSGRDHTDTQYF.

V is TRBV29-1 and J is TRBJ2-2. From germline, CDR1 is SQVTM and CDR2 ANQGSEA. The CDR3 covers 12 residues. The CDR3 here is CSVVIDTGELFF.

V gene TRBV4-1 combines with J gene TRBJ2-7; lacking DNA, the TRBD2 call made by TCRdb goes unchecked. The CDR3 is 17 residues long. Germline CDR1 reads MGHRA; CDR2 reads YSYEKL. CDR3 protein: CASSQVGISGSSYEQYF.

This chain joins TRBV7-9 and TRBJ1-2; no DNA is available, so the TRBD1 call from TCRdb remains unchecked. CDR3 size: 14 residues. Germline CDR1 reads SEHNR; CDR2 reads FQNEAQ (reference sequence). This CDR3 reads CASSLTGSYYGYTF.

The chain uses TRBV5-5 and TRBJ2-3. The length of the CDR3 is 14 residues. Germline V lookup: CDR1 SGHKS, CDR2 YYEKEE (reference sequence). Here the CDR3 reads CASSLEHTTDTQYF.

The chain has TRBV21-1 and TRBJ2-3; there is no DNA to check the TCRdb D call of TRBD1. TRBV21-1 is classified as a pseudogene. CDR3 size: 16 residues. CDR3 amino acids: CASIPGELRGTDTQYF.

The rearrangement uses TRBV4-2 and TRBJ2-3. This CDR3 is 15 amino acids long. Germline V gene data show CDR1 as LGHNA and CDR2 as YNFKEQ. The CDR3 loop reads CASSQEYLSTDTQYF.

The chain recombines TRBV6-2 or TRBV6-3 with TRBJ2-1; TCRdb's D call of TRBD2 is untestable without DNA. The germline V gene encodes CDR1 MNHEY and CDR2 SVGEGT. CDR3 length: 17 residues. CDR3 loop: CASSEIAGKSGDNEQFF.

The chain uses TRBV5-1 and TRBJ2-5; TCRdb designates TRBD1, a call that cannot be tested without DNA. CDR3 length: 15 residues. Germline CDR1 is SGHRS and CDR2 is YFSETQ. CDR3 sequence: CASSPSPGDDETQYF.

The rearrangement links TRBV20-1 to TRBJ1-2; the D call from TCRdb, TRBD1, cannot be confirmed without DNA. Germline V lookup: CDR1 DFQATT, CDR2 SNEGSKA (reference sequence). This CDR3 region has 15 residues. This CDR3 is CSAPNIQGVDYGYTF.

The chain carries TRBV5-1 and TRBJ2-3; TCRdb selects TRBD1, and the lack of DNA leaves this call unchecked. The CDR3 is 15 residues long. Looked up from germline, CDR1 is SGHRS and CDR2 is YFSETQ. The CDR3 protein is CASSRQSSGTDTQYF.

This chain links TRBV10-3 with TRBJ1-5. This CDR3 is 17 amino acids long. CDR1 and CDR2 (germline): ENHRY, SYGVKD. The CDR3 spells CAISESTGLPNHQPQHF.

The CDR3 spells CASPISGRALLETQYF. This sequence joins TRBV6-2 or TRBV6-3 and TRBJ2-5; TCRdb outputs TRBD2, but without DNA this stays unchecked. Germline CDR1 reads MNHEY; CDR2 reads SVGEGT. CDR3 size: 16 residues.

The gene calls are TRBV29-1 and TRBJ1-2. The CDR3 sequence is 12 residues long. The germline gives CDR1 SQVTM, CDR2 ANQGSEA. The CDR3 loop reads CSAGGGFDGYTF.

V and J are TRBV24-1 and TRBJ1-4; with no DNA, the TCRdb D assignment of TRBD1 cannot be verified. The CDR3 totals 13 residues. From germline, CDR1 is KGHDR and CDR2 SFDVKD. The CDR3 reads CATEDRANEKLFF.

CDR3 sequence reads: CASKQMTNSPLHF. This chain connects TRBV19 to TRBJ1-6. Germline CDR1 LNHDA, CDR2 SQIVND (reference sequence). This CDR3 contains 13 residues. Based on the CDR3 plus reference TRBV19 and TRBJ1-6, the full variable domain is DGGITQSPKYLFRKEGQNVTLSCEQNLNHDAMYWYRQDPGQGLRLIYYSQIVNDFQKGDIAEGYSVSREKKESFPLTVTSAQKNPTAFYLCASKQMTNSPLHFGNGTRLTVT.